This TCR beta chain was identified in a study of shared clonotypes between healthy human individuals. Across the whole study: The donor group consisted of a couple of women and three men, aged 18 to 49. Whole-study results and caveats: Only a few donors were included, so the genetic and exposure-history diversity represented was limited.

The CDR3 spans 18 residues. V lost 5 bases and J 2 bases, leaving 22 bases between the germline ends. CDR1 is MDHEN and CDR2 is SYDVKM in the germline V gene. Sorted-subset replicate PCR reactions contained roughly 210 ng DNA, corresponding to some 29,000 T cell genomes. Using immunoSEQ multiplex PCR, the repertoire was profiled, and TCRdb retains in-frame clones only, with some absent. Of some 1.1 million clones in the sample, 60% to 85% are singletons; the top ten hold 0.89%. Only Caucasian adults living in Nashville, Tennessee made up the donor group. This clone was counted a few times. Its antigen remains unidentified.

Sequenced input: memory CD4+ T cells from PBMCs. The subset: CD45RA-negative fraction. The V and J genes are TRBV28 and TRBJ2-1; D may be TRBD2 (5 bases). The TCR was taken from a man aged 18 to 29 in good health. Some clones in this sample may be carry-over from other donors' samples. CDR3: CASSPLRSRAATYNEQFF. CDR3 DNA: TGTGCCAGCAGTCCCCTACGATCGAGGGCCGCGACCTACAATGAGCAGTTCTTC.